This TCR beta chain came from a study of tumor and adjacent non-tumor tissue in lung cancer. For the study at large: The cohort had about a dozen adenocarcinoma, a couple of squamous cell and 1 small cell patients. Each sample yielded a few million productive TCRbeta reads on average.

A modified ARM-PCR protocol with three rounds of nested PCR amplified TCRbeta. TCRdb used MiXCR to reprocess the multiplex PCR reads, holding one entry per CDR3 protein. Of about 76,000 distinct CDR3 sequences listed, around two thirds were seen once; the top ten hold 10% to 15%. Trimming stripped 0 bases from V and 3 bases from J, with 19 bases between. Germline CDR1 LGHDT, CDR2 YNNKEL (reference sequence). The CDR3 consists of 18 residues. In regard to this clonotype: The antigen is not known.

The template was RNA from unsorted bulk tissue. Between August and November 2014, newly diagnosed, chemotherapy-naive lung cancer patients underwent thoracic surgery in China. Whole-study results and caveats: Tumor TCR diversity, when higher, was linked to shorter survival.

The V and J genes are TRBV3-1 and TRBJ2-3; the D gene could be TRBD1 or TRBD2 (5 bases each). The specimen was lung tumor tissue. This clonotype was sampled from a woman in her 70s with non-small cell lung cancer. The CDR3 region is CASSQDGLVGRPTDTQYF. The CDR3 DNA reads TGTGCCAGCAGCCAAGATGGTCTAGTGGGACGACCGACAGATACGCAGTATTTT.